Each of the 27 T cell receptor beta chains below was sequenced from the same sample in a study of CD8+ T cells in alopecia areata. In each case, RNA was isolated and then reverse transcribed into cDNA as the sequencing template. Assay used: immunoSEQ multiplex PCR; TCRdb lists only in-frame clones, some missing. The sample shows 200,000 to 250,000 clones, around 66% of them seen only once. Stated treatment: oral pan-JAK inhibitor, 5-10 mg twice daily. Sequencing used CD4+ T cells sorted from blood, obtained at approximately week 42, from a patient treated with tofacitinib. The receptors derive from a human donor with alopecia areata.

The chain links TRBV4-3 to TRBJ1-5; no definite D call. The V and J ends lost 0 bases and 2 bases respectively, with 8 bases between them. Per the germline V gene, CDR1 is LGHNA and CDR2 is YSLEER. This CDR3 spans 15 amino acids. The CDR3 reads CASSQDAVGNQPQHF. The CDR3 DNA sequence: TGCGCCAGCAGCCAAGACGCGGTTGGCAATCAGCCCCAGCATTTT.

This rearrangement joins TRBV7-9 to TRBJ2-3; D perhaps matches TRBD2 (5 bases). The germline V and J ends were trimmed by 5 bases and 2 bases, with 11 bases remaining between them. CDR1 is SEHNR, CDR2 FQNEAQ, per germline (reference sequence). This CDR3 has 14 amino acids. CDR3 sequence reads: CASSPTGFTDTQYF. The CDR3 DNA sequence: TGTGCCAGCAGCCCCACGGGGTTCACAGATACGCAGTATTTT.

The chain carries TRBV7-2 and TRBJ2-3, with 13 bases aligning to TRBD2. Germline V gene data show CDR1 as SGHTA and CDR2 as FQGNSA. The trim removed 4 bases at V and 2 bases at J, leaving 3 bases unmatched. This CDR3 has 16 amino acids. The CDR3 sequence: CASSSTSGGPTDTQYF. Written as DNA, the CDR3 is TGTGCCAGCAGCTCGACTAGCGGGGGGCCCACAGATACGCAGTATTTT.

The V call is TRBV29-1, the J call TRBJ2-7, with D unclear. This CDR3 contains 13 residues. Between the trimmed V and J ends, which lost 3 bases and 1 base, there was a span of 10 bases. CDR1 and CDR2 (germline): SQVTM, ANQGSEA. The CDR3 DNA reads TGCAGCGTTGACCGTGACGGGTCCTACGAGCAGTACTTC. Encoded protein: CSVDRDGSYEQYF.

This clone was counted once. The chain has TRBV29-1 and TRBJ1-4, with 7 bases identical to TRBD1. Per the germline V gene, CDR1 is SQVTM and CDR2 is ANQGSEA. CDR3 length equals 12 residues. Trimming at V came to 7 bases and at J to 7 bases, leaving 6 bases not matched to a gene. This CDR3 is CSGQGEGEKLFF. CDR3 coding DNA: TGCAGCGGACAGGGAGAAGGTGAAAAACTGTTTTTT.

This clone came up a few times. This chain connects TRBV29-1 to TRBJ2-7; D gene uncertain. V dropped 5 bases and J dropped 6 bases, with 11 bases sitting between them. The CDR3 is made up of 11 amino acids. Germline-derived CDR1 and CDR2 are SQVTM and ANQGSEA. The CDR3, as DNA: TGCAGCGTTTCGTTTCCGGGCGAGCAGTACTTC. Amino acids: CSVSFPGEQYF.

This clone was observed a few times. V is TRBV30 and J is TRBJ2-1, with D perhaps assigned TRBD1 or TRBD2 (5 bases each). CDR1 is GTSNPN, CDR2 SVGIG, per germline (reference sequence). The CDR3 totals 15 residues. With 2 bases removed from V and 9 bases from J, the gap between germline ends came to 20 bases. The CDR3 protein is CAWSRKSPGPGEQFF. The DNA of the CDR3 is TGTGCCTGGAGTCGCAAGAGCCCGGGGCCAGGTGAGCAGTTCTTC.

This chain links TRBV25-1 with TRBJ1-6; possibly TRBD1 for D (6 bases). There are 15 residues in the CDR3. The V gene's germline CDR1 is MGHDK and CDR2 SYGVNS. V lost 4 bases, J lost 6 bases, and 13 bases lay in between. CDR3 protein: CASSGPGQRNSPLHF. Written as DNA, the CDR3 is TGTGCCAGCAGTGGTCCAGGACAGCGTAATTCACCCCTCCACTTT. Full variable domain (missing parts from reference TRBV25-1 and TRBJ1-6): EADIYQTPRYLVIGTGKKITLECSQTMGHDKMYWYQQDPGMELHLIHYSYGVNSTEKGDLSSESTVSRIRTEHFPLTLESARPSHTSQYLCASSGPGQRNSPLHFGNGTRLTVT.

This chain uses TRBV25-1 with TRBJ2-2; the D call may be TRBD1 or TRBD2 (5 bases each). This CDR3 spans 14 amino acids. V dropped 3 bases and J dropped 4 bases, with 9 bases sitting between them. The germline gives CDR1 MGHDK, CDR2 SYGVNS. Here the CDR3 reads CASSDEGRTGELFF. The DNA of the CDR3 is TGTGCCAGCAGTGATGAGGGGCGCACCGGGGAGCTGTTTTTT. The complete variable domain, with remaining parts taken from reference TRBV25-1 and TRBJ2-2, reads EADIYQTPRYLVIGTGKKITLECSQTMGHDKMYWYQQDPGMELHLIHYSYGVNSTEKGDLSSESTVSRIRTEHFPLTLESARPSHTSQYLCASSDEGRTGELFFGEGSRLTVL.

V is TRBV11-3 and J is TRBJ1-2, with D perhaps matching TRBD1 (5 bases). Per germline, CDR1 SGHNT and CDR2 YENEEA. The CDR3 contains 14 residues. V dropped 5 bases and J dropped 3 bases, with 13 bases sitting between them. DNA of the CDR3: TGTGCCAGCAGCGTCGGAGGCAGGGACTATGGCTACACCTTC. It specifies CASSVGGRDYGYTF.

This clone was picked up one time. The V and J genes are TRBV2 and TRBJ2-7; TRBD1 matches at 7 bases. Trimming cost V 6 bases and J 3 bases; bases outside gene matches: 5. Looked up from germline, CDR1 is SNHLY and CDR2 is FYNNEI. CDR3 size: 13 residues. The DNA for the CDR3 is TGTGCCAGCAGCCGGGACAGAGTCTACGAGCAGTACTTC. The encoded protein is CASSRDRVYEQYF.

This clone was counted between two and nine times. The CDR3 sequence is CSVGLGASGDTQYF. The CDR3 bases are TGCAGCGTTGGTTTGGGGGCTAGCGGAGATACGCAGTATTTT. V usage is TRBV29-1 and J usage is TRBJ2-3, with a tentative D call TRBD2 (7 bases). Trimming took off 4 bases at V and 5 bases at J, with 16 bases between the two ends. The germline gives CDR1 SQVTM, CDR2 ANQGSEA. The CDR3 is 14 amino acids.

The chain employs TRBV29-1 and TRBJ1-2; D is uncertain. Germline values: CDR1 SQVTM, CDR2 ANQGSEA. The CDR3 has 12 residues. V lost 4 bases to trimming and J lost 7 bases, with 13 bases between them. CDR3 protein: CSVVVAISGYTF. CDR3 nucleotide sequence: TGCAGCGTTGTTGTAGCTATCTCTGGCTACACCTTC.

The chain carries TRBV29-1 and TRBJ1-2, with a tentative D call TRBD1 (5 bases). The CDR3 is 11 residues long. Germline values: CDR1 SQVTM, CDR2 ANQGSEA. V lost 5 bases and J 8 bases, leaving 12 bases between the germline ends. The chain's CDR3 is CSVQGSKGYTF. In DNA, the CDR3 is TGCAGCGTTCAGGGATCTAAAGGCTACACCTTC.

This clone was seen a few times. The chain couples TRBV7-7 to TRBJ2-3, with D hard to call. The germline gives CDR1 SSHAT, CDR2 FNYEAQ (reference sequence). Trimming removed 5 bases from V and 1 base from J, with 7 bases in between. There are 13 residues in the CDR3. Here the CDR3 reads CASSPQGTDTQYF. CDR3 sequence (DNA): TGTGCCAGCAGCCCCCAGGGCACAGATACGCAGTATTTT.

V and J are TRBV29-1 and TRBJ2-1, with D perhaps TRBD2 (7 bases). The germline gives CDR1 SQVTM, CDR2 ANQGSEA. V lost 5 bases to trimming and J lost 4 bases, with 15 bases between them. The CDR3 contains 14 residues. DNA for the CDR3: TGCAGCGTTACCCCCCGGGGGGCTTACAATGAGCAGTTCTTC. As protein: CSVTPRGAYNEQFF.

The J gene is TRBJ2-2, the V gene TRBV2; no firm D call. The CDR3 spans 13 residues. CDR1 is SNHLY, CDR2 FYNNEI, per germline. V lost 7 bases to trimming and J lost 4 bases, with 10 bases between them. The CDR3 DNA reads as TGTGCCAGCAAAGTAGGGTCCACCGGGGAGCTGTTTTTT. This sequence encodes CASKVGSTGELFF.

This clone was seen a few times. The V and J genes are TRBV4-3 and TRBJ1-2; D not certain. The CDR3 extends over 14 amino acids. Germline V CDR1 and CDR2: LGHNA, YSLEER. V gave up 0 bases and J gave up 1 base, with 6 bases separating them. This CDR3 is CASSQELGNYGYTF. DNA of the CDR3: TGCGCCAGCAGCCAAGAGCTGGGTAACTATGGCTACACCTTC.

As for this clone: The sample carries other DNA sequences with the same CDR3. The rearrangement links TRBV28 to TRBJ1-5; a possible D gene is TRBD1 (6 bases). This CDR3 is 13 amino acids long. V dropped 2 bases and J dropped 6 bases, with 8 bases sitting between them. CDR1 and CDR2 (germline): MDHEN, SYDVKM. As DNA, the CDR3 is TGTGCCAGCAGTTTAGGGGGCAGTCAGCCCCAGCATTTT. Its protein is CASSLGGSQPQHF.

Concerning this clone itself: At one of its ends the junction is not consistent with the germline gene, which may arise from a read error. CDR3 sequence reads: CASREGEGTINGYTF. CDR3 bases: TGTGCCAGCAGGGAAGGGGAGGGGACTATCAATGGCTACACCTTC. The chain links TRBV6-1 to TRBJ1-2, with D possibly TRBD1 on 5 matching bases. The CDR3 runs 15 residues. CDR1 and CDR2 (germline): MNHNS, SASEGT.

The V gene is TRBV5-6, the J gene TRBJ2-7; TRBD1 might be the D (5 bases). The V gene lost 4 bases and the J gene lost 2 bases, with 10 bases spanning the gap. CDR1 and CDR2 (germline): SGHDT, YYEEEE. The CDR3 sequence is 13 residues long. DNA for the CDR3: TGTGCCAGCAGCATTCGACAGACCTACGAGCAGTACTTC. Residues: CASSIRQTYEQYF. The whole variable domain, remainder taken from reference TRBV5-6 and TRBJ2-7, is DAGVTQSPTHLIKTRGQQVTLRCSPKSGHDTVSWYQQALGQGPQFIFQYYEEEERQRGNFPDRFSGHQFPNYSSELNVNALLLGDSALYLCASSIRQTYEQYFGPGTRLTVT.

This clone was picked up a small number of times. The V gene is TRBV19, the J gene TRBJ2-3; 10 bases agree with TRBD2. V lost 5 bases to trimming and J lost 0 bases; unmatched junction nucleotides: 14. The V gene's germline CDR1 is LNHDA and CDR2 SQIVND (reference sequence). The CDR3 covers 19 residues. CDR3 loop: CASSWASGGHSPSTDTQYF. In DNA, the CDR3 is TGTGCCAGTAGTTGGGCTAGCGGGGGCCATTCACCTAGCACAGATACGCAGTATTTT.

J is TRBJ1-3 and V is TRBV30, with TRBD1 identical over 10 bases. The CDR3 is made up of 15 amino acids. Germline V lookup: CDR1 GTSNPN, CDR2 SVGIG (reference sequence). V was pared by 5 bases and J by 0 bases, with 4 bases of the junction left unmatched. CDR3 coding DNA: TGTGCCTGGGGGGGACAGGGGCTCTCTGGAAACACCATATATTTT. This codes for CAWGGQGLSGNTIYF.

CDR3 loop: CAWRPVGGASYNEQFF. Here the CDR3 DNA reads TGTGCCTGGAGGCCAGTCGGGGGTGCTTCCTACAATGAGCAGTTCTTC. The chain carries TRBV30 and TRBJ2-1; D is perhaps TRBD2 (6 bases). Trimming pared 3 bases from V and 1 base from J, leaving 16 bases between. Germline CDR1 GTSNPN, CDR2 SVGIG (reference sequence). This CDR3 has 16 amino acids.

The genes are TRBV4-1 and TRBJ1-5; 7 nucleotides line up with TRBD1. Germline V gives CDR1 MGHRA, CDR2 YSYEKL. After removal of 3 bases from V and 5 bases from J, the junction contained 10 bases not matched to a gene. The CDR3 runs to 16 residues. CDR3: CASSQNMGQTYQPQHF. In nucleotides, the CDR3 is TGCGCCAGCAGCCAGAACATGGGACAGACATATCAGCCCCAGCATTTT.

The rearrangement joins TRBV5-1 to TRBJ2-1; 9 bases agree with TRBD2. The CDR3 consists of 16 residues. V lost 3 bases, J lost 6 bases, and 10 bases stayed unmatched. CDR1 and CDR2 (germline): SGHRS, YFSETQ. The CDR3 is CASSSLAGPPGNEQFF. In nucleotides, the CDR3 is TGCGCCAGCAGCTCCCTAGCGGGACCCCCCGGCAATGAGCAGTTCTTC.

This chain uses TRBV27 with TRBJ2-2, with D possibly called TRBD1 or TRBD2 (6 bases each). The V and J ends lost 3 bases and 9 bases respectively, with 20 bases between them. CDR1 and CDR2 (germline): MNHEY, SMNVEV (reference sequence). This CDR3 comprises 16 residues. In DNA, the CDR3 is TGTGCCAGCAGTTTGACGCGGGACATCCCAGGCAGGGAGCTGTTTTTT. This gives the protein CASSLTRDIPGRELFF.